This T cell receptor beta chain derives from a study of cytomegalovirus exposure and HLA in healthy donors. The PCR contained 60 Vbeta and 13 Jbeta primers. The method was immunoSEQ multiplex PCR; TCRdb's version includes in-frame clones alone and lacks a portion of them. Among about 200,000 clones listed, 70% to 80% were seen once. This TCR was sampled from a male donor in good health and CMV-seronegative. Sequenced material: PBMCs.

Here the CDR3 DNA reads TGTGCCAGCAGCTTGTCAGGGACAGGGAGTAAGGGGACCCAGTACTTC. This codes for CASSLSGTGSKGTQYF. V and J are TRBV5-5 and TRBJ2-5, with TRBD1 matching over 9 bases. Losses at the gene ends were 1 base for V and 7 bases for J; bases not matched to a gene: 11. CDR3 size: 16 residues. The germline V gene encodes CDR1 SGHKS and CDR2 YYEKEE (reference sequence).